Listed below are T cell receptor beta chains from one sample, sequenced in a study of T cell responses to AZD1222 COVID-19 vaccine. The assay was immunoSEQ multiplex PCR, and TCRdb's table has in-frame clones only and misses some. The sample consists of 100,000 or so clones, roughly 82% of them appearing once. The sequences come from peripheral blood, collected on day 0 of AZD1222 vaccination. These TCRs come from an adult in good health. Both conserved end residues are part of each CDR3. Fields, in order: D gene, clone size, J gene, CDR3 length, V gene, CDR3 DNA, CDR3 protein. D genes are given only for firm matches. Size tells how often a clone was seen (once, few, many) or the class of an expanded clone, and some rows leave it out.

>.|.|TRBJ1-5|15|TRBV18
TGTGCCAGCTCACCAAGAGGCGGGGCAAATCAGCCCCAGCATTTT
CASSPRGGANQPQHF
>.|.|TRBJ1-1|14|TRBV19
TGTGCCAGTAGTATGAGGCGGGACACCGCGGAAGCTTTCTTT
CASSMRRDTAEAFF
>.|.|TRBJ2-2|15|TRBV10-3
TGTGCCATCAGTGAGGGGACACGCAACACCGGGGAGCTGTTTTTT
CAISEGTRNTGELFF
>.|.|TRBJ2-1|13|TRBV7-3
TGTGCCAGCAGCAAAACTAGGAGCGATGAGCAGTTCTTC
CASSKTRSDEQFF
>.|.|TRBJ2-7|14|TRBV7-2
TGTGCCAGCAGCGCGGACAGTATAGCCTACGAGCAGTACTTC
CASSADSIAYEQYF
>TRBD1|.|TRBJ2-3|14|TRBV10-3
TGTGCCATCAGGGACAGGGGCGGCACAGATACGCAGTATTTT
CAIRDRGGTDTQYF
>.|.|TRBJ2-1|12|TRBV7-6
TGTGCCAGCAGCTTATATAGCCATGAGCAGTTCTTC
CASSLYSHEQFF
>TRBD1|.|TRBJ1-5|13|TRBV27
TGTGCCAGCAGGAGGGGGCCTGATCAGCCCCAGCATTTT
CASRRGPDQPQHF
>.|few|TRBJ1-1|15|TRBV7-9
TGTGCCAGCAGCGCACTAAACAGGGAGGACACTGAAGCTTTCTTT
CASSALNREDTEAFF
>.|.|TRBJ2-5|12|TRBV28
TGTGCCAGCAGTCCAGGGCTCTCTGCCCAGTACTTC
CASSPGLSAQYF
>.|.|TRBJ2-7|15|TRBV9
TGTGCCAGCAGCGTAGGGGCACAGCGGAACTACGAGCAGTACTTC
CASSVGAQRNYEQYF
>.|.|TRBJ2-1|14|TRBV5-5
TGTGCCAGCAGCCCAATCGCGGGTGTGGGTGAGCAGTTCTTC
CASSPIAGVGEQFF
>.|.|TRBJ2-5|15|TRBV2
TGTGCCAGCAGTGTACAGGCCGGGGCAGAGGAGACCCAGTACTTC
CASSVQAGAEETQYF
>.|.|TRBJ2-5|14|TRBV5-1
TGCGCCAGCAGCAGCGGACAATACCAAGAGACCCAGTACTTC
CASSSGQYQETQYF
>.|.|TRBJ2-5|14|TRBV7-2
TGTGCCAGCAGCTTAGAAGCTAGCGAGAGGACCCAGTACTTC
CASSLEASERTQYF
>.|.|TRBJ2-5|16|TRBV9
TGTGCCAGCAGCGGCGTCCCCGGCAGGGGTCAAGAGACCCAGTACTTC
CASSGVPGRGQETQYF
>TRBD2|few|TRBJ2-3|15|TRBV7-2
TGTGCCAGCAGCTCTGGGACTAGCCGCACAGATACGCAGTATTTT
CASSSGTSRTDTQYF
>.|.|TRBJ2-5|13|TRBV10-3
TGTGCCATCAGTGGGGGGGTAGGGGAGACCCAGTACTTC
CAISGGVGETQYF
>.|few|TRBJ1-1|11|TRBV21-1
TGTGCCAGCAGCAAAAACACTGAAGCTTTCTTT
CASSKNTEAFF
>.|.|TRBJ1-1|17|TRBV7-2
TGTGCCAGCAGCCATAGGTATCCGGGGGGCATCAACACTGAAGCTTTCTTT
CASSHRYPGGINTEAFF
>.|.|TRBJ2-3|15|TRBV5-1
TGCGCCAGCAGCTTTTTCGGGGGTGGCACAGATACGCAGTATTTT
CASSFFGGGTDTQYF
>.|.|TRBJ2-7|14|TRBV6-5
TGTGCCAGCACCGACAGTGGGCTATCCTACGAGCAGTACTTC
CASTDSGLSYEQYF
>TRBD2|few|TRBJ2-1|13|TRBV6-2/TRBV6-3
TGTGCCAGCAGTTCGGTTCCGGGGGGTAAGAAGTTCTTC
CASSSVPGGKKFF
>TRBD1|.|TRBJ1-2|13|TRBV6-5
TGTGCCAGCAGAAAAACAGGGGAAGATGGCTACACCTTC
CASRKTGEDGYTF
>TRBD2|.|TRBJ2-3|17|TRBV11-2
TGTGCCAGCAGCTTAGCGTCGTCTAGCGGGGGGAGGGATACGCAGTATTTT
CASSLASSSGGRDTQYF
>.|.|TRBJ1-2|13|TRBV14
TGTGCCAGCAGCCAATGGGGCGACTATGGCTACACCTTC
CASSQWGDYGYTF
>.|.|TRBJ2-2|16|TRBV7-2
TGTGCCAGCAGCTTATATAACGGGGTGAACACCGGGGAGCTGTTTTTT
CASSLYNGVNTGELFF
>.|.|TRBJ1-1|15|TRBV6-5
TGTGCCAGCAGGAACTTCGGGTTATTAAACACTGAAGCTTTCTTT
CASRNFGLLNTEAFF
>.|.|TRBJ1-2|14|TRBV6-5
TGTGCCAGCAGTTACCAACAGGGAGTCTATGGCTACACCTTC
CASSYQQGVYGYTF
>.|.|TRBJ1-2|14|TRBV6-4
TGTGCCAGCAGTGACTCCCTAACAGGGTTTGGCTACACCTTC
CASSDSLTGFGYTF
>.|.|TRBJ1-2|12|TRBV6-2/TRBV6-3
TGTGCCAGCAGTTACGGGTTTAGTGGCTACACCTTC
CASSYGFSGYTF
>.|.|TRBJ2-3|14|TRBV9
TGTGCCAGCAGCGTGGAAGGGGGGCCAGATACGCAGTATTTT
CASSVEGGPDTQYF
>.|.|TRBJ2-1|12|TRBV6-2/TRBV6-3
TGTGCCAGCAGCGGGGCCCCACCTGAGCAGTTCTTC
CASSGAPPEQFF
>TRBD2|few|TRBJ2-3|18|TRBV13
TGTGCCAGCAGCTTAGGCACCATAGCGGGGGGGCGTTCAGATACGCAGTATTTT
CASSLGTIAGGRSDTQYF
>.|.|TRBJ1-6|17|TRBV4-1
TGCGCCAGCAGCCAGAGACACCCTAGCTCCTATAATTCACCCCTCCACTTT
CASSQRHPSSYNSPLHF
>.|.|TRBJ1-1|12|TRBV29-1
TGCAGCGTTGTACCAGCCTACACTGAAGCTTTCTTT
CSVVPAYTEAFF
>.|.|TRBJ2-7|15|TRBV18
TGTGCCAGCTCACCTGGAGGGGCCTTAGGCTACGAGCAGTACTTC
CASSPGGALGYEQYF
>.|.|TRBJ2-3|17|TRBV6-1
TGTGCCAGCAGTGAAGGGTTGGGCCCCCGGGAGACAGATACGCAGTATTTT
CASSEGLGPRETDTQYF
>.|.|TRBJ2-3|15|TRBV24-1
TGTGCCACCAGTGATCGGGGTTCCACCACAGATACGCAGTATTTT
CATSDRGSTTDTQYF
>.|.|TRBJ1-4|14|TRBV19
TGTGCCAGTACCCGGACAGTCCGCAGGGAAAAACTGTTTTTT
CASTRTVRREKLFF
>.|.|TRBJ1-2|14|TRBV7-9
TGTGCCAGCAGCCGGGGGGAAGGTAGCTATGGCTACACCTTC
CASSRGEGSYGYTF
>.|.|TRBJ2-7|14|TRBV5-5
TGTGCCAGCAGCCTTCGGGACGCCACCTACGAGCAGTACTTC
CASSLRDATYEQYF
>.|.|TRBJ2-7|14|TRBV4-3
TGCGCCAGCAGCCAAGAGGCCGTCAGGGGCGAGCAGTACTTC
CASSQEAVRGEQYF